This note documents a single T cell receptor (beta chain) sequence. The sample comes from a study of blood T cell repertoires in COVID-19. In the study overall: Italy, Spain and the United States were the sources of the convalescent and acute COVID-19 samples. T cells, B-cell-depleted T cells, or PBMCs supplied cDNA or gDNA.

Authors' data handling: Reference gene primer amplification yielded estimated nucleated cell counts. Sequenced by immunoSEQ multiplex PCR; TCRdb stores in-frame clones only, minus some. V, J and clone size were drawn from that table, and D and trimming were deduced from the DNA. The table lists over 120,000 clones, about 85% of them singletons, with roughly 2.5% in the top ten. This TCR was recovered from a human donor with acute or convalescent COVID-19. The donor label of this sample is uncertain. Material: peripheral blood.

This CDR3 is CASSLSSRGGYTF. The DNA of the CDR3 is TGTGCCAGCAGTTTATCATCCAGGGGGGGCTACACCTTC. The chain couples TRBV28 to TRBJ1-2, with TRBD1 matching 7 bases. V shed 1 base and J 8 bases; nucleotides not matched to a gene: 4. The CDR3 contains 13 residues. Germline V gene data show CDR1 as MDHEN and CDR2 as SYDVKM.